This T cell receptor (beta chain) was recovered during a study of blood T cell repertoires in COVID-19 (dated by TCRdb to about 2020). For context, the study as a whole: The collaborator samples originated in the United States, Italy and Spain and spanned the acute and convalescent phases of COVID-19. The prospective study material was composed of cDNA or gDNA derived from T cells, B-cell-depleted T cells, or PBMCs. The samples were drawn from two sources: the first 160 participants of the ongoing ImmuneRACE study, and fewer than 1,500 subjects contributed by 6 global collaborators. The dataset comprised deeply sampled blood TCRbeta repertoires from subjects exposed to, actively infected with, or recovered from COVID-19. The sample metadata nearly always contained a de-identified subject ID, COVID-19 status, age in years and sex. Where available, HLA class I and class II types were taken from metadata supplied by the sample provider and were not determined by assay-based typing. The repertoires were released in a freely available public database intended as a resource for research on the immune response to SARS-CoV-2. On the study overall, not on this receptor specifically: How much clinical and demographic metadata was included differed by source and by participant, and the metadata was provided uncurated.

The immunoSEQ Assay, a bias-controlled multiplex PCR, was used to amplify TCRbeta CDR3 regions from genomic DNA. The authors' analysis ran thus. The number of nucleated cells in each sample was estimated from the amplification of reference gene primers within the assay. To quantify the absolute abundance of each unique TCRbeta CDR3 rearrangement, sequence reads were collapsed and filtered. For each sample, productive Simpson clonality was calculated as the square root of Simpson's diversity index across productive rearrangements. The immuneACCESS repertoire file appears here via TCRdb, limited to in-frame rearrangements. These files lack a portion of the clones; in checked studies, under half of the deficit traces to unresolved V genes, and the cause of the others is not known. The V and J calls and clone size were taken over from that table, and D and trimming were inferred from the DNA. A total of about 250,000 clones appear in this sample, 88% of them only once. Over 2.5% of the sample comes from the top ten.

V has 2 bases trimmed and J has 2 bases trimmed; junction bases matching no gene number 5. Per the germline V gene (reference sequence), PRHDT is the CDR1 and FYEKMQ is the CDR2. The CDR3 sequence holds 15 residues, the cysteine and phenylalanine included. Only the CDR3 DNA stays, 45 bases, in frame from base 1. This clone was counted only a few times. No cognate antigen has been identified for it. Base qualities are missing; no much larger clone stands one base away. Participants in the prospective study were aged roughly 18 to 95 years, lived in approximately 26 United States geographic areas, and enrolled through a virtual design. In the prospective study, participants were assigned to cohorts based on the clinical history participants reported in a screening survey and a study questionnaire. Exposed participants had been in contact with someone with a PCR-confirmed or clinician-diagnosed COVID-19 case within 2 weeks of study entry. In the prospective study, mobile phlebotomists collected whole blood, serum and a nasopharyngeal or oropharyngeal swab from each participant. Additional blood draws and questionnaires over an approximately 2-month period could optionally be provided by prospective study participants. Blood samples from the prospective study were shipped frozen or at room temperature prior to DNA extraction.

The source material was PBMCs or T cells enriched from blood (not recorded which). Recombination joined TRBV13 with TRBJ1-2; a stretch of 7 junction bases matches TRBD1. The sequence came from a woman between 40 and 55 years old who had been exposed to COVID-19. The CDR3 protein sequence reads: CASSLSDRRNYGYTF. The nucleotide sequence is TGTGCCAGCAGCTTATCGGACAGGCGCAACTATGGCTACACCTTC. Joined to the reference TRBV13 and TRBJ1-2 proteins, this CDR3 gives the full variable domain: AAGVIQSPRHLIKEKRETATLKCYPIPRHDTVYWYQQGPGQDPQFLISFYEKMQSDKGSIPDRFSAQQFSDYHSELNMSSLELGDSALYFCASSLSDRRNYGYTFGSGTRLTVV.